This T cell receptor beta chain was found in a study of blood T cells in healthy people across ages (dated by TCRdb to between 2014 and 2017). Background on the whole study: In model experiments, roughly one uniquely barcoded TCR beta cDNA molecule per two T cells was captured by template switching. Age-related changes in TCR beta repertoire diversity were measured in the study by deep sequencing normalized with unique cDNA molecular identifiers. Donors were grouped into four age groups: young (average roughly 16 years), middle-aged (39), aged (roughly 67) and long-lived (around 80). To avoid experimental bias, donors of different ages were spread randomly across the sequencing lanes. The study analyzed two additional independent replicas of 1 million unique cDNA reads from the same blood draw for two donors, one aged 18 to 29 and one aged 80 or older.

Receptor libraries were prepared by 5' RACE. The instrument was an Illumina HiSeq 2500. A second PCR of about 6 to 12 cycles was run with a J-beta primer mix and a sample-barcoded 5' primer. Each TCR beta cDNA molecule received a unique molecular identifier from a template-switch 5' adaptor carrying 12 random nucleotides. Each sample yielded at least 2.5 million CDR3-containing paired-end reads. The Mint cDNA synthesis kit, primed by a TRBC-specific oligonucleotide, was used to synthesize first-strand cDNA from all RNA. After uracil-DNA glycosylase treatment, a first 18-cycle PCR used universal primers M1SS and BC2_uni_R on all cDNA. The authors' pipeline ran thus. Normalization of each sample was performed by random selection of 1 million high-quality reads, each carrying a distinct molecular identifier. Reads with shared molecular identifiers were discarded instead of being binned into consensus sequences. MiTCR, with a Q25 quality threshold and the strictest error-elimination algorithm, was used for CDR3 identification, clonotype clustering and error correction. Lower-bound total TCR beta diversity was estimated with a nonparametric unseen species model using Euler transformation. In TCRdb, the public reads were trimmed at Q25 with fastp and aligned with MiXCR, with productive beta chains retained. When rows share a CDR3 protein, they turn into one entry using the most common DNA and genes. The V and J calls here are based on TCRdb, not the publication. Counted in this sample were 650,000 to 700,000 distinct CDR3 sequences; approximately 52% of them appeared once. In total, the top ten clones hold about 13% of the sample.

The donors were some 36 Caucasian individuals from Russia, aged 6 to 90 years, who were systemically healthy. Each donor gave roughly 9 milliliters of peripheral blood, drawn into EDTA-treated Vacutainer tubes. PBMCs were isolated by Ficoll-Paque density-gradient centrifugation, with at least 7 million obtained per sample. Total RNA, at least 5.5 micrograms per sample, was extracted from PBMCs with Trizol reagent. For every donor, an aliquot of PBMCs went through flow cytometry to measure the percentages of naive CD45RAhigh/CD27high T cells. As to this clonotype: Its antigen is unknown. No base-level quality is on record; no much larger clone is a single base apart.

For CDR1 and CDR2, the germline V gene (reference sequence) lists DFQATT and SNEGSKA. The cysteine opens and the phenylalanine closes a CDR3 of 12 amino acids. Solely the CDR3 DNA is kept, with 36 bases framed from the first base. Trimming costs V 6 bases and J 12 bases, and their ends lie 18 bases apart. What the research found in general, with its limitations: Estimates of total diversity based on one million sequenced T cells were considered lower bounds and underestimates. Compared with the aged group, the long-lived group had more naive CD4+ T cells, fewer expanded clones and increased TCR diversity, a pattern suggesting age selection. The CMV infection status of donors was not known, potentially confounding age-related changes in expanded clonotypes. The percentage of naive T cells measured by flow cytometry correlated strongly with observed TCR beta diversity. Observed TCR beta diversity per million T cells fell roughly linearly with age, and a significant reduction was already apparent by age approximately 41. Because profiling used bulk unsorted PBMCs, naive and antigen-experienced compartments could not be compared conclusively.

Sequencing used blood. This receptor was taken from an elderly woman in good health. Rearrangement joined TRBV20-1 to TRBJ2-1; the D segment could be TRBD2, given 6 matching bases. The nucleotides read TGCAGTGCCAGCCGGGACTCCCAAGGGCAGTTCTTC. Its translation is CSASRDSQGQFF.